The 30 T cell receptor beta chains below were found in one sample sequenced in a study of shared clonotypes between healthy human individuals. The repertoire was sequenced with immunoSEQ multiplex PCR; TCRdb's copy has only in-frame clones and lacks some. The sample gives roughly 2.4 million clones, more than 90% of which show up once; less than 0.15% is in the top ten. Sequencing input: naive CD4+ T cells sorted from blood. Described subset: CD45RA+ positively selected. The receptors stem from a man aged 18 to 29 in good health.

V gene TRBV10-3 combines with J gene TRBJ2-3; D not resolved. The germline gives CDR1 ENHRY, CDR2 SYGVKD. With 3 bases removed from V and 5 bases from J, the gap between germline ends came to 3 bases. The CDR3 loop spans 11 amino acids. For the CDR3, the DNA is TGTGCCATCAGTGAAAAAGATACGCAGTATTTT. Its translation: CAISEKDTQYF.

The rearrangement links TRBV6-5 to TRBJ2-7, with a tentative D call TRBD1 (6 bases). Trimming removed 6 bases at V and 2 bases at J, with 17 bases between. The V gene's germline CDR1 is MNHEY and CDR2 SVGAGI. The CDR3 runs to 15 residues. The CDR3 here is CASSITGTPPYEQYF. The CDR3 DNA sequence: TGTGCCAGCAGCATTACCGGGACACCTCCCTACGAGCAGTACTTC.

This clone occurred once. The chain links TRBV30 to TRBJ2-7; TRBD1 matches 8 bases. Germline V gene lookup returns CDR1 GTSNPN and CDR2 SVGIG (reference sequence). After removal of 5 bases from V and 5 bases from J, the junction contained 11 bases not matched to a gene. The CDR3 length is 14 residues. The CDR3 region has the DNA TGTGCCTGGGAGAGGAACAGGGGGGACCACGAGCAGTACTTC. It encodes CAWERNRGDHEQYF. The full variable domain, rest sourced from reference TRBV30 and TRBJ2-7, is SQTIHQWPATLVQPVGSPLSLECTVEGTSNPNLYWYRQAAGRGLQLLFYSVGIGQISSEVPQNLSASRPQDRQFILSSKKLLLSDSGFYLCAWERNRGDHEQYFGPGTRLTVT.

This sequence joins TRBV30 and TRBJ1-4, with D perhaps TRBD1 (6 bases). CDR1 is GTSNPN and CDR2 is SVGIG in the germline V gene (reference sequence). Trimming pared 1 base from V and 7 bases from J, leaving 10 bases between. There are 13 residues in the CDR3. The CDR3 nucleotides are TGTGCCTGGAGTGCGGGGGCCGCTGAAAAACTGTTTTTT. Translation: CAWSAGAAEKLFF.

The chain couples TRBV6-6 to TRBJ1-5, with D tentatively TRBD1 (5 bases). CDR1 is MNHNY and CDR2 is SVGAGI in the germline V gene (reference sequence). This CDR3 region has 14 residues. Deletions cut 5 bases from V and 3 bases from J, with 11 bases between. The CDR3 is CASSPQGNNQPQHF. The CDR3, as DNA: TGTGCCAGCAGTCCGCAGGGTAACAATCAGCCCCAGCATTTT.

The chain carries TRBV7-9 and TRBJ2-5; D might be TRBD1 (6 bases). Trimming removed 1 base from V and 2 bases from J, with 14 bases in between. The germline V gene has CDR1 SEHNR and CDR2 FQNEAQ (reference sequence). The CDR3 consists of 16 residues. CDR3 sequence reads: CASSLDGRGVQETQYF. CDR3 nucleotides: TGTGCCAGCAGCTTAGATGGCAGGGGTGTTCAAGAGACCCAGTACTTC.

The chain couples TRBV4-3 to TRBJ2-1, with TRBD2 matching 10 bases. Germline CDR1 reads LGHNA; CDR2 reads YSLEER. V trimming: 3 bases; J trimming: 1 base; junction bases outside the gene matches: 9. CDR3 size: 18 residues. CDR3 bases: TGCGCCAGCAGCCAGTCTCCTAGCGGGAGTCAGTCCTACAATGAGCAGTTCTTC. It specifies CASSQSPSGSQSYNEQFF.

V is TRBV28 and J is TRBJ1-6, with D perhaps matching TRBD1 (5 bases). The CDR3 runs 15 residues. The V end was cut by 5 bases, the J end by 6 bases, with 14 bases between. CDR1 is MDHEN, CDR2 SYDVKM, per germline. CDR3 sequence: CASSLSRDGNSPLHF. In nucleotides, the CDR3 is TGTGCCAGCAGTCTGAGCCGGGACGGTAATTCACCCCTCCACTTT. Supplemented by reference TRBV28 and TRBJ1-6, the full variable domain reads DVKVTQSSRYLVKRTGEKVFLECVQDMDHENMFWYRQDPGLGLRLIYFSYDVKMKEKGDIPEGYSVSREKKERFSLILESASTNQTSMYLCASSLSRDGNSPLHFGNGTRLTVT.

The chain uses TRBV11-2 and TRBJ2-2; 7 nucleotides align to TRBD2. V lost 2 bases to trimming and J lost 4 bases; unmatched junction nucleotides: 7. The CDR3 runs 16 residues. Germline CDR1 is SGHAT and CDR2 is FQNNGV. In DNA form, the CDR3 reads TGTGCCAGCAGCTTAACCGGGGGGAAGACCACCGGGGAGCTGTTTTTT. The encoded protein is CASSLTGGKTTGELFF.

This chain connects TRBV11-2 to TRBJ2-2; 13 bases line up with TRBD2. Looked up from germline, CDR1 is SGHAT and CDR2 is FQNNGV. The CDR3 sequence is 16 residues long. The V gene end was trimmed by 5 bases and the J gene end by 4 bases; junction bases not matched to a gene: 4. The CDR3 sequence is CASSKTSGGFTGELFF. The CDR3 bases are TGTGCCAGCAGCAAGACTAGCGGGGGGTTCACCGGGGAGCTGTTTTTT.

This chain connects TRBV5-1 to TRBJ2-3, with D perhaps TRBD2 (6 bases). In germline, CDR1 is SGHRS, CDR2 YFSETQ. Trimming cost V 1 base and J 0 bases, with 12 bases left between them. The CDR3 runs to 16 residues. The CDR3 sequence: CASSLRSSGSTDTQYF. The CDR3, as DNA: TGCGCCAGCAGCTTGAGATCCAGCGGGAGCACAGATACGCAGTATTTT.

The chain employs TRBV2 and TRBJ1-1, with 10 bases matching TRBD1. The CDR3 loop spans 15 amino acids. Trimming at V came to 8 bases and at J to 6 bases, leaving 12 bases not matched to a gene. Looked up from germline, CDR1 is SNHLY and CDR2 is FYNNEI. The CDR3 loop reads CASSREGQGMAEAFF. Written as DNA, the CDR3 is TGTGCCAGCTCTCGAGAGGGACAGGGGATGGCTGAAGCTTTCTTT. Drawing the rest from reference TRBV2 and TRBJ1-1, the complete variable domain is EPEVTQTPSHQVTQMGQEVILRCVPISNHLYFYWYRQILGQKVEFLVSFYNNEISEKSEIFDDQFSVERPDGSNFTLKIRSTKLEDSAMYFCASSREGQGMAEAFFGQGTRLTVV.

J is TRBJ2-3 and V is TRBV19; TRBD1 might be the D (5 bases). V lost 1 base, J lost 4 bases, and 12 bases lay in between. CDR1 LNHDA and CDR2 SQIVND come from the germline V gene (reference sequence). The CDR3 runs 15 residues. CDR3 residues: CASSIGAGRPDTQYF. The CDR3 DNA sequence: TGTGCCAGTAGTATAGGGGCAGGGCGGCCAGATACGCAGTATTTT. Full variable domain (remainder filled in from reference TRBV19 and TRBJ2-3): DGGITQSPKYLFRKEGQNVTLSCEQNLNHDAMYWYRQDPGQGLRLIYYSQIVNDFQKGDIAEGYSVSREKKESFPLTVTSAQKNPTAFYLCASSIGAGRPDTQYFGPGTRLTVL.

Turning to this clone: The same CDR3 can be traced to other DNA sequences in this sample. The J gene is TRBJ2-3, the V gene TRBV29-1; no reliable D call. V lost 4 bases and J 0 bases, leaving 5 bases between the germline ends. From germline, CDR1 is SQVTM and CDR2 ANQGSEA. CDR3 size: 12 residues. CDR3 in DNA: TGCAGCGTTGTGACTAGCACAGATACGCAGTATTTT. It encodes CSVVTSTDTQYF.

J is TRBJ1-5 and V is TRBV10-3, with TRBD1 as a possible D gene (6 bases). The CDR3 runs 13 residues. The germline CDR1 and CDR2 sequences are ENHRY and SYGVKD. V was trimmed by 11 bases and J by 3 bases, leaving 14 bases between them. This CDR3 is CAAKSGANQPQHF. In DNA, the CDR3 is TGTGCCGCCAAGTCGGGGGCCAATCAGCCCCAGCATTTT.

The CDR3 is CASSPSGAETQYF. CDR3 nucleotide sequence: TGTGCCAGCAGTCCTAGCGGGGCGGAGACCCAGTACTTC. The chain uses TRBV14 and TRBJ2-5, with 9 bases aligning to TRBD2. Germline loops: CDR1 SGHDN, CDR2 FVKESK. Trimming removed 6 bases from V and 5 bases from J; junction bases left unmatched: 4. The CDR3 spans 13 residues.

The rearrangement links TRBV7-9 to TRBJ2-7, with D possibly being TRBD2 (5 bases). The germline V gene encodes CDR1 SEHNR and CDR2 FQNEAQ (reference sequence). The CDR3 covers 13 residues. Trimming shortened V by 5 bases and J by 5 bases, and 13 bases separated the two germline ends. Here the CDR3 reads CASSRGASHEQYF. CDR3 nucleotides: TGTGCCAGCAGCCGGGGAGCGTCCCACGAGCAGTACTTC.

The rearrangement joins TRBV2 to TRBJ2-7; 7 bases match TRBD2. The CDR3 contains 16 residues. CDR1 and CDR2 from the germline V gene are SNHLY and FYNNEI. V lost 5 bases to trimming and J lost 5 bases; unmatched junction nucleotides: 15. CDR3 nucleotide sequence: TGTGCCAGCAGTCGGAGAGGCCGTGGACTAGATAACGAGCAGTACTTC. As protein: CASSRRGRGLDNEQYF.

In the case of this clone: The identical CDR3 is also encoded by other nucleotide sequences in the sample. The rearrangement uses TRBV20-1 and TRBJ2-5; D gene uncertain. Per the germline V gene, CDR1 is DFQATT and CDR2 is SNEGSKA (reference sequence). The CDR3 runs 11 residues. V lost 0 bases, J lost 5 bases, and 4 bases lay in between. The CDR3 bases are TGCAGTGCTAGAGAAGGGGAGACCCAGTACTTC. Translated: CSAREGETQYF.

There are a few counts of this clone. The chain has TRBV6-6 and TRBJ1-1; 9 bases are shared with TRBD1. The CDR3 runs to 12 residues. Germline lookup yields CDR1 MNHNY and CDR2 SVGAGI (reference sequence). With V trimmed by 9 bases and J by 6 bases, 5 bases remained unmatched. The CDR3 loop is CASLQGASEAFF. The CDR3 nucleotides read TGTGCCAGTTTACAGGGGGCATCTGAAGCTTTCTTT.

Regarding this clone: The junction departs from the called germline gene at one end, perhaps through a read error. This chain joins TRBV29-1 and TRBJ2-6, with D perhaps assigned TRBD1 or TRBD2 (5 bases each). The length of the CDR3 is 13 residues. From germline, CDR1 is SQVTM and CDR2 ANQGSEA. The CDR3 spells CSCQDSGADVLTF. In DNA form, the CDR3 reads TGCAGCTGTCAGGACTCTGGGGCCGACGTCCTGACTTTC.

The chain has TRBV29-1 and TRBJ2-7, with 9 bases fitting TRBD1. The trim removed 6 bases at V and 7 bases at J, leaving 13 bases unmatched. Per the germline V gene, CDR1 is SQVTM and CDR2 is ANQGSEA. This CDR3 is built from 14 residues. The chain's CDR3 is CSVRNRDRADEQYF. CDR3 DNA: TGCAGCGTACGTAACCGGGACAGGGCTGATGAGCAGTACTTC.

The V gene is TRBV11-3, the J gene TRBJ2-3; TRBD1 matches at 10 bases. This CDR3 is 14 amino acids long. V shed 3 bases and J 4 bases; nucleotides not matched to a gene: 1. CDR1 and CDR2 (germline): SGHNT, YENEEA. In DNA, the CDR3 is TGTGCCAGCAGCTTCGGACAGGGGGCAGATACGCAGTATTTT. This codes for CASSFGQGADTQYF.

The chain combines TRBV7-9 with TRBJ2-1; 8 bases agree with TRBD2. The V and J ends lost 6 bases and 1 base, in that order; junction bases with no gene match: 11. The germline V gene encodes CDR1 SEHNR and CDR2 FQNEAQ (reference sequence). The CDR3 totals 17 residues. The CDR3 reads CASSRWGLVVSYNEQFF. CDR3 sequence (DNA): TGTGCCAGCAGTCGATGGGGACTAGTAGTGTCCTACAATGAGCAGTTCTTC. Complete variable domain (other parts from reference TRBV7-9 and TRBJ2-1): DTGVSQNPRHKITKRGQNVTFRCDPISEHNRLYWYRQTLGQGPEFLTYFQNEAQLEKSRLLSDRFSAERPKGSFSTLEIQRTEQGDSAMYLCASSRWGLVVSYNEQFFGPGTRLTVL.

The rearrangement links TRBV9 to TRBJ2-7; tentative D call: TRBD1 (6 bases). Germline V CDR1 and CDR2: SGDLS, YYNGEE. The ends were cut back, 0 bases at V and 6 bases at J, with 10 bases in the middle. The CDR3 loop spans 13 amino acids. Here the CDR3 reads CASSVGARGEQYF. The CDR3 coding sequence is TGTGCCAGCAGCGTAGGGGCCAGGGGCGAGCAGTACTTC.

This chain connects TRBV5-4 to TRBJ2-3; D might be TRBD1 or TRBD2, each matching 5 bases. Germline V CDR1 and CDR2: SGHNT, YYREEE (reference sequence). This CDR3 comprises 16 residues. V was clipped by 4 bases and J by 5 bases, with 20 bases between them. CDR3 sequence (DNA): TGTGCCAGCAGCCCCCTTGGGGGACGCGGCCGAGATACGCAGTATTTT. This codes for CASSPLGGRGRDTQYF.

This chain uses TRBV27 with TRBJ2-2; 10 bases are a match to TRBD1. Trimming removed 5 bases from V and 0 bases from J; junction bases left unmatched: 9. The germline V gene encodes CDR1 MNHEY and CDR2 SMNVEV (reference sequence). The CDR3 totals 18 residues. Here the CDR3 DNA reads TGTGCCAGCAGTATCGGACAGGGGGTCAATCCGAACACCGGGGAGCTGTTTTTT. It encodes CASSIGQGVNPNTGELFF.

This sequence joins TRBV27 and TRBJ2-7, with unresolved D. The germline V gene has CDR1 MNHEY and CDR2 SMNVEV (reference sequence). The CDR3 has 13 amino acids. V was cut by 5 bases and J by 0 bases, with 8 bases left in between. CDR3 in amino acids: CASSGRYSYEQYF. CDR3 DNA sequence: TGTGCCAGCAGTGGCCGGTACTCCTACGAGCAGTACTTC.

The chain couples TRBV30 to TRBJ1-3; the D is unclear. The germline V gene has CDR1 GTSNPN and CDR2 SVGIG (reference sequence). Trimming stripped 4 bases from V and 0 bases from J, with 22 bases between. The CDR3 runs to 18 residues. The CDR3 sequence: CAWTSGRTKKSSGNTIYF. CDR3 in DNA: TGTGCCTGGACAAGTGGGAGGACGAAGAAAAGCTCTGGAAACACCATATATTTT.

V usage is TRBV29-1 and J usage is TRBJ2-1, with 8 bases fitting TRBD2. The V gene's germline CDR1 is SQVTM and CDR2 ANQGSEA. V trimming: 7 bases; J trimming: 7 bases; junction bases outside the gene matches: 21. The CDR3 consists of 17 residues. CDR3 region: CSAILRVTGGPTNEQFF. The DNA for the CDR3 is TGCAGCGCTATCCTTCGGGTAACGGGAGGGCCTACGAATGAGCAGTTCTTC.